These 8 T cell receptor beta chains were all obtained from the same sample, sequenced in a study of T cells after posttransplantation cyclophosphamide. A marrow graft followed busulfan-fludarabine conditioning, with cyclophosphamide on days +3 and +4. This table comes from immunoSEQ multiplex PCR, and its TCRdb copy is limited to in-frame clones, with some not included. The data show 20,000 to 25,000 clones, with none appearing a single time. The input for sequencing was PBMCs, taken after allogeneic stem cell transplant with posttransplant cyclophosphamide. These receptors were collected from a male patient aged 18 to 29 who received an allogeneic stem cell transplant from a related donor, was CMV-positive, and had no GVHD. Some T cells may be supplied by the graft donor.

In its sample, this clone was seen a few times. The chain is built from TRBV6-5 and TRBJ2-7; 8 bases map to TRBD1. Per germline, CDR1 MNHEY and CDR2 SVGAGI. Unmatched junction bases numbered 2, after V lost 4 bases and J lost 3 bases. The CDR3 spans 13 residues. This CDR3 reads CASSSGTGYEQYF. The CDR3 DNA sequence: TGTGCCAGCAGTTCCGGGACAGGCTACGAGCAGTACTTC.

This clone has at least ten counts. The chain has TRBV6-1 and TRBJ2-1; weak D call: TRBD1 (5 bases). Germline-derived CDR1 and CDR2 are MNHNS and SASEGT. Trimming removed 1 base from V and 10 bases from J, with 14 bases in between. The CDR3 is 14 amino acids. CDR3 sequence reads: CASSEVDSTIEQFF. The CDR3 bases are TGTGCCAGCAGTGAAGTCGACAGTACAATCGAGCAGTTCTTC.

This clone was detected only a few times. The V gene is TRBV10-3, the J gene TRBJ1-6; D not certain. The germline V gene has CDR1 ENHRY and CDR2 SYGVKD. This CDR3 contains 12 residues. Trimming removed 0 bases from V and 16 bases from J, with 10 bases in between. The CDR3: CAISESEGWLHF. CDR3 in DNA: TGTGCCATCAGTGAGTCCGAGGGTTGGCTCCACTTT.

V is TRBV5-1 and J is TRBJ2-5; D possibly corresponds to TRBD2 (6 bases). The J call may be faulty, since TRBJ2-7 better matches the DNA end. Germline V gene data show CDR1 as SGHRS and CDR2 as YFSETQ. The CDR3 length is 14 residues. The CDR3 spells CASSSHGSSYEQYF. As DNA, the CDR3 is TGCGCCAGCAGCTCTCACGGGAGCTCCTACGAGCAGTACTTC.

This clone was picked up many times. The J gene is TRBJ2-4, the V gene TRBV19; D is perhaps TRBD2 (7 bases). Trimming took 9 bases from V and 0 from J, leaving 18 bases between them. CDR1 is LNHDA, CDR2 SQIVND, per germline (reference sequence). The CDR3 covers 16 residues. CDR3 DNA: TGTGCCAGCGGCGGGGGTTGGGGGCTAGCCAAAAACATTCAGTACTTC. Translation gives CASGGGWGLAKNIQYF. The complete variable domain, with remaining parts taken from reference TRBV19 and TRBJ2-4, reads DGGITQSPKYLFRKEGQNVTLSCEQNLNHDAMYWYRQDPGQGLRLIYYSQIVNDFQKGDIAEGYSVSREKKESFPLTVTSAQKNPTAFYLCASGGGWGLAKNIQYFGAGTRLSVL.

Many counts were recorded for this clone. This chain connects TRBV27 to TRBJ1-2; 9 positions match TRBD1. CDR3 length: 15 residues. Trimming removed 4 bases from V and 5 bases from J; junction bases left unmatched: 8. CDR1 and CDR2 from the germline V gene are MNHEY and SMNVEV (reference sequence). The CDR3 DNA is TGTGCCAGCAGTTGGACAGGGGCGCCTGGGTATGGCTACACCTTC. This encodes CASSWTGAPGYGYTF.

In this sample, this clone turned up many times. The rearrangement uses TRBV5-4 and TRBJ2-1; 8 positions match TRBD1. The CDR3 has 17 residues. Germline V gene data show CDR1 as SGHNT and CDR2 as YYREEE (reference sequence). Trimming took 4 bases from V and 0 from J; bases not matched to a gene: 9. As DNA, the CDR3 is TGTGCCAGCAGCACCAGACAGGGGCCGACCTCCTACAATGAGCAGTTCTTC. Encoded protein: CASSTRQGPTSYNEQFF.

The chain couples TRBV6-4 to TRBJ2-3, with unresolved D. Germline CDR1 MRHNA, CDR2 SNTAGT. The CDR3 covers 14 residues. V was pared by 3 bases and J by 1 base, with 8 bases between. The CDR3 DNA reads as TGTGCCAGCAGTGAGAAAGAGGGCACAGATACGCAGTATTTT. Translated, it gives CASSEKEGTDTQYF.